These 6 T cell receptor beta chains were all obtained from the same sample, sequenced in a study of blood T cell repertoires in COVID-19. The assay was immunoSEQ multiplex PCR, and TCRdb's table has in-frame clones only and misses some. The table shows about 270,000 clones, with roughly 85% occurring only once. Sequencing was done on a sample of peripheral blood. The receptors come from a woman aged 18-29 years with acute or convalescent COVID-19.

This clone was counted between two and nine times. The CDR3 DNA is TGTGCCAGCAGCTTAGGCCTTAGCTCTTACGAGCAGTACTTC. This gives the protein CASSLGLSSYEQYF. J is TRBJ2-7 and V is TRBV13; D is ambiguous. The CDR3 contains 14 residues. The V and J ends lost 0 bases and 4 bases respectively, with 10 bases between them. Germline V gives CDR1 PRHDT, CDR2 FYEKMQ (reference sequence).

This clone has just one count. This chain uses TRBV7-2 with TRBJ2-1, with TRBD2 matching 7 bases. There are 16 residues in the CDR3. Germline-derived CDR1 and CDR2 are SGHTA and FQGNSA. Trimming at V came to 5 bases and at J to 0 bases, leaving 7 bases not matched to a gene. The CDR3 DNA reads TGTGCCAGCAGCGCGGGGCGGGGGATCTCCTACAATGAGCAGTTCTTC. Amino acids: CASSAGRGISYNEQFF.

This clone showed up just once. V gene TRBV7-9 combines with J gene TRBJ1-2; D is unclear. Germline assignment: CDR1 SEHNR and CDR2 FQNEAQ (reference sequence). CDR3 length equals 14 residues. V gave up 5 bases and J gave up 4 bases, with 14 bases separating them. DNA of the CDR3: TGTGCCAGCAGCAGAACGGGTTACGGCTATGGCTACACCTTC. Translating it yields CASSRTGYGYGYTF. The variable domain in full, with the rest retrieved from reference TRBV7-9 and TRBJ1-2, is DTGVSQNPRHKITKRGQNVTFRCDPISEHNRLYWYRQTLGQGPEFLTYFQNEAQLEKSRLLSDRFSAERPKGSFSTLEIQRTEQGDSAMYLCASSRTGYGYGYTFGSGTRLTVV.

The chain combines TRBV25-1 with TRBJ2-5; 7 bases are a match to TRBD2. This CDR3 is built from 17 residues. Trimming took 3 bases from V and 2 from J; bases not matched to a gene: 12. CDR1 and CDR2 (germline): MGHDK, SYGVNS. The CDR3 spells CASSDGWASGDQETQYF. CDR3 DNA sequence: TGTGCCAGCAGTGACGGTTGGGCTAGCGGAGATCAAGAGACCCAGTACTTC.

This chain connects TRBV6-2 or TRBV6-3 to TRBJ2-3; D might be TRBD1 (6 bases). Germline CDR1 MNHEY, CDR2 SVGEGT. This CDR3 is 15 amino acids long. Between the trimmed V and J ends, which lost 5 bases and 0 bases, there was a span of 12 bases. In nucleotides, the CDR3 is TGTGCCAGCAGTAGACAGGCACTCAGCACAGATACGCAGTATTTT. Its protein is CASSRQALSTDTQYF.

Remarks on this clone: Germline is not matched at one junction end, which may reflect a read error. CDR3 sequence: CASSLAGTGFTGELFF. In nucleotides, the CDR3 is TGTGCTAGCAGCTTAGCCGGGACAGGGTTCACCGGGGAGCTGTTTTTT. The chain combines TRBV7-7 with TRBJ2-2; 9 bases line up with TRBD1. This CDR3 spans 16 amino acids. CDR1 and CDR2 (germline): SSHAT, FNYEAQ (reference sequence).